This is a list of T cell receptor beta chains from one sample in a study of a mutant IDH1 vaccine in newly diagnosed glioma. These TCRs' antigens remain unknown. The repertoire was sequenced with immunoSEQ multiplex PCR; TCRdb's copy has only in-frame clones and lacks some. The sample has some 51,000 clones, approximately 78% seen once. The input for sequencing was PBMCs, taken from a glioma patient whose treatment included an IDH1 peptide vaccine. The source is a woman between 40 and 55 years old with glioma. The CDR3 runs from the conserved cysteine through the conserved F or W. The D gene is left open where the match is weak. Clone size is given for some rows only: seen once, a few or many times, or a class if the clone is expanded.

clone_size,j_call,d_call,v_call,cdr3_nt,cdr3_aa
few,TRBJ1-1,-,TRBV5-1,TGCGCCAGCAGCTTCCGGGACGGCACTGAAGCTTTCTTT,CASSFRDGTEAFF
few,TRBJ1-5,-,TRBV30,TGTGCCTGGAGTCCCACGTACAATCAGCCCCAGCATTTT,CAWSPTYNQPQHF
-,TRBJ1-2,-,TRBV5-6,TGTGCCAGCAGCGGCGACAGGAGCTATGGCTACACCTTC,CASSGDRSYGYTF
-,TRBJ1-2,-,TRBV18,TGTGCCAGCTCACCCGACTTGGAGACGGAGCCGCACTATGGCTACACCTTC,CASSPDLETEPHYGYTF
-,TRBJ2-2,TRBD2,TRBV7-2,TGTGCCAGCAGCATGGGGGGGTACACCGGGGAGCTGTTTTTT,CASSMGGYTGELFF
-,TRBJ1-3,-,TRBV27,TGTGCCAGCAGTTTACTAGGGGGGTCTCCTGGAAACACCATATATTTT,CASSLLGGSPGNTIYF
-,TRBJ1-1,-,TRBV14,TGTGCCAGCAGCCCGGGTCGGCTAGGGGGGACTGAAGCTTTCTTT,CASSPGRLGGTEAFF
-,TRBJ1-1,-,TRBV4-2,TGTGCCAGCAGAAGGGCCGATGGGACTGAAGCTTTCTTT,CASRRADGTEAFF
-,TRBJ1-2,-,TRBV10-3,TGTGCCATCAGTGTCGGGCTAAGGGGCTACACCTTC,CAISVGLRGYTF
few,TRBJ2-1,TRBD2,TRBV2,TGTGCCAGCGGCAGGGTAGCGGGGGGCAATGAGCAGTTCTTC,CASGRVAGGNEQFF
-,TRBJ2-7,-,TRBV11-3,TGTGCCAGCAGCTCAAGAGGTGGACGTCAGTACTTC,CASSSRGGRQYF
-,TRBJ1-5,-,TRBV19,TGTGCCAGTAGTATAGATATGGGTCAGCCCCAGCATTTT,CASSIDMGQPQHF
-,TRBJ2-7,TRBD1,TRBV30,TGTGCCTGCCAAGACAGGGGAATTACCTACGAGCAGTACTTC,CACQDRGITYEQYF
-,TRBJ2-1,TRBD2,TRBV7-2,TGTGCCAGCAGGCCGACTAGCCTCTCGAGCTCCTACAATGAGCAGTTCTTC,CASRPTSLSSSYNEQFF
-,TRBJ2-2,TRBD2,TRBV11-2,TGTGCCAGCAGCTTAGGCTTAATAGCGGGGGGGCCTGACGGGGAGCTGTTTTTT,CASSLGLIAGGPDGELFF
once,TRBJ1-3,-,TRBV2,TGTGCCAGCAGGGGGACTAGGACTATCTCTGGAAACACCATATATTTT,CASRGTRTISGNTIYF
once,TRBJ2-2,-,TRBV4-1,TGCGCCAGCAGCCGCCTTTGGATAGGGGAGACCGGGGAGCTGTTTTTT,CASSRLWIGETGELFF
-,TRBJ2-7,-,TRBV7-2,TGTGCCAGCAGCTTAGGAATGGTCAGGGGAATCTACGAGCAGTACTTC,CASSLGMVRGIYEQYF
-,TRBJ2-7,-,TRBV18,TGTGCCAGCTCACCCGCCGAGGGACGGATCGTGCACGAGCAGTACTTC,CASSPAEGRIVHEQYF
-,TRBJ2-1,-,TRBV7-3,TGTGCCAGCAGCTCGGGGTTTGCCAATGAGCAGTTCTTC,CASSSGFANEQFF
-,TRBJ2-3,TRBD2,TRBV5-1,TGCGCCAGCAGCTTGGGGCTAGCGGGGGAAGATACGCAGTATTTT,CASSLGLAGEDTQYF
-,TRBJ1-1,-,TRBV7-6,TGTGCCAGCAGCTTAGCGCTAGGGGGGAAGATTGTGAACACTGAAGCTTTCTTT,CASSLALGGKIVNTEAFF
-,TRBJ1-4,-,TRBV11-2,TGTGCCAGCAGCTTAGATTGGGGGCCTGAAAAACTGTTTTTT,CASSLDWGPEKLFF
-,TRBJ1-4,TRBD1,TRBV6-7,TGTGCCAGCAGTTCCCCATGGCGACAGGGGGCGTGGGGCGGAAGTGAAAAACTGTTTTTT,CASSSPWRQGAWGGSEKLFF
-,TRBJ2-7,TRBD1,TRBV2,TGTGCCAGCAGGGGGGACAGTCGCGACGAGCAGTACTTC,CASRGDSRDEQYF
-,TRBJ2-3,-,TRBV5-1,TGCGCCAGCAGCTTGGGTTCCGGGGGGCCAGGGGATACGCAGTATTTT,CASSLGSGGPGDTQYF
-,TRBJ2-5,-,TRBV7-6,TGTGCCAGCAGCTCGTACGGAGAGACCCAGTACTTC,CASSSYGETQYF
-,TRBJ1-1,-,TRBV19,TGTGCCAGTCGAGAGACACCAATGAACACTGAAGCTTTCTTT,CASRETPMNTEAFF
-,TRBJ1-1,-,TRBV19,TGTGCCAGTAGTAAAGACAGGTGGGACGGCACTGAAGCTTTCTTT,CASSKDRWDGTEAFF
few,TRBJ1-6,TRBD1,TRBV10-2,TGCGCCAGCGGGGACAGCTTTAATTCACCCCTCCACTTT,CASGDSFNSPLHF
-,TRBJ2-1,-,TRBV19,TGTGCCAGTAGTATAGAGGGGGGAAGGAACAATGAGCAGTTCTTC,CASSIEGGRNNEQFF
-,TRBJ2-7,-,TRBV2,TGTGCCAGCACCGGAGGGCGGAGGCAGGGAGAGCAGTACTTC,CASTGGRRQGEQYF
-,TRBJ1-1,-,TRBV5-4,TGTGCCAGCAGCTTATATTCCGGGAACACTGAAGCTTTCTTT,CASSLYSGNTEAFF
-,TRBJ2-5,-,TRBV5-4,TGTGCCAGCAGCCGCTCGACGAGACGGACGGGAGAGACCCAGTACTTC,CASSRSTRRTGETQYF
-,TRBJ1-2,-,TRBV28,TGTGCCAGCAATACCCAGGGCCCCTTCTATGGCTACACCTTC,CASNTQGPFYGYTF
-,TRBJ2-7,-,TRBV7-2,TGTGCCAGCCAGGGAGTGGGCGAGCAGTACTTC,CASQGVGEQYF
-,TRBJ2-7,-,TRBV5-4,TGTGCCAGCAGCTTGCCAGGGTACGAGCAGTACTTC,CASSLPGYEQYF
-,TRBJ2-2,-,TRBV30,TGTGCCTGGAGTGTAACCGGGACGAACACCGGGGAGCTGTTTTTT,CAWSVTGTNTGELFF
-,TRBJ1-2,-,TRBV19,TGTGCCAGTAGTCCCTTCATATCCCCGGGAGGCTACACCTTC,CASSPFISPGGYTF
-,TRBJ2-3,-,TRBV9,TGTGCCAGCAGCGTGGGGGCCGATGATACGCAGTATTTT,CASSVGADDTQYF
once,TRBJ1-4,-,TRBV6-6,TGTGCCAGCAGTATCGTAGAAAAACTGTTTTTT,CASSIVEKLFF
few,TRBJ1-2,-,TRBV30,TGTGCCGGACGTGGTGGGCATGCCTATGGCTACACCTTC,CAGRGGHAYGYTF
few,TRBJ1-4,TRBD1,TRBV5-1,TGCGCCAGCAGCGCCGGGGGACAGGGTTTTGAAAAACTGTTTTTT,CASSAGGQGFEKLFF
-,TRBJ2-5,-,TRBV5-1,TGCGCCAGCAGCTCACAGGGTGGAGAGACCCAGTACTTC,CASSSQGGETQYF
once,TRBJ2-7,-,TRBV5-6,TGTGCCAGCAGCCCGGGTGCCAACGAGCAGTACTTC,CASSPGANEQYF
-,TRBJ1-2,TRBD1,TRBV27,TGTGCCAGCAGTTTCAGGGGGCCCGGTGGCTACACCTTC,CASSFRGPGGYTF
once,TRBJ2-5,TRBD1,TRBV7-9,TGTGCCAGCAGCTTGGACAGGGGGCGGGAGACCCAGTACTTC,CASSLDRGRETQYF
-,TRBJ1-2,-,TRBV4-1,TGCGCCAGCAGCCAAGCAGGCTTTAGAATCAGTGGCTACACCTTC,CASSQAGFRISGYTF
few,TRBJ1-1,-,TRBV12-5,TGTGCTAGTGGTGTGACACCGAACACTGAAGCTTTCTTT,CASGVTPNTEAFF
few,TRBJ1-1,-,TRBV30,TGTGCCTGGACCTTGGGGGGGAACACTGAAGCTTTCTTT,CAWTLGGNTEAFF